Here is one T cell receptor (beta chain) with its context. This receptor's antigen is unknown. No clone much larger than this one lies a single base away; base qualities are absent. This sample was taken from a study of OX40 agonist ivuxolimab in advanced cancers. Study-level background: The costimulatory receptor OX40 (CD134) was targeted by ivuxolimab, a fully human IgG2 agonistic monoclonal antibody. Intravenous ivuxolimab was administered to patients every 2 weeks at six dose levels: 0.01, 0.1, 0.3, 1.5, 3 and 10 mg/kg. Of the approximately 53 patients in dose escalation, 19 had hepatocellular carcinoma, some 15 had melanoma, 9 had renal cell carcinoma and 9 had head and neck cancer. In the dose-escalation cohort, around four fifths of patients were male, and the mean age was around 65 years with a range of roughly 20 to 85. Prior anti-PD-1, anti-PD-L1 or anti-CTLA-4 therapy was permitted, and roughly two fifths of dose-escalation patients had received checkpoint inhibitors. Partial responses occurred in three dose-escalation patients: two with cutaneous melanoma and one with hepatocellular carcinoma. The point of sequencing TCRbeta in the periphery was to test whether ivuxolimab changed TCR sequence diversity and drove clonal T-cell expansion. The monotherapy dose-escalation portion (N = 52 patients) of the phase I ivuxolimab trial is reported in the paper. Overall results and qualifications from the work: At doses of 0.1 to 3.0 mg/kg, clonal expansion of both CD4+ and CD8+ T cells in blood was seen between baseline and week 6. Low levels of normalized T-cell clonal expansion were also seen in some nonresponding patients. The antigen specificity of the clonally expanded peripheral T cells was not determined. In partial responders in the 0.1-3.0 mg/kg groups, normalized peripheral clonal expansion was found to be among the lowest, especially among CD8+ T cells. After ivuxolimab, CD8+ T cells had more expanded clones than CD4+ T cells on average.

For sequencing of the TCRbeta CDR3 region, genomic DNA was extracted from the sorted cells. The immunoSEQ Assay was used for sequencing of TCRbeta CDR3 regions. The source is immuneACCESS, and TCRdb retained only in-frame sequences with V and J called. Part of the clones is not carried over; for the studies checked, unresolved V genes explain less than half of this, and the remainder is unexplained. In this sample the table shows around 50,000 clones, 75% to 90% of which occur a single time. The ten most abundant clones make up roughly a tenth of the sample. Via the germline V gene, CDR1 is SGHVS and CDR2 FQNEAQ. The junction carries 12 bases between V and J, which are trimmed by 2 bases and 5 bases respectively. There are 14 amino acids in the CDR3, from cysteine to phenylalanine inclusive. Of all the DNA, just the CDR3 is kept, 42 bases in frame from base 1. The trial excluded patients who had a history of autoimmune disease or were on systemic immunosuppression. In every dose cohort, peripheral blood was drawn for TCR sequencing at baseline, cycle 4 day 1, and cycle 7 day 1. Samples came from an open-label, multicenter, first-in-human phase I dose-escalation trial of ivuxolimab. Adults with locally advanced or metastatic melanoma, renal cell carcinoma, hepatocellular carcinoma or head and neck squamous cell carcinoma were enrolled in the trial. Before TCR sequencing, CD4+ T cells and CD8+ T cells from peripheral blood were sorted into separate populations.

This receptor was taken from an adult with an advanced solid tumor such as melanoma, head and neck, liver or kidney cancer. The V and J genes are TRBV7-8 and TRBJ1-1; the D gene is unclear. This specimen consisted of CD4+ or CD8+ T cells sorted from blood, obtained in a trial of the OX40 agonist ivuxolimab. The DNA reads TGTGCCAGCAGCTTATCACTTTCTTTGACTGAAGCTTTCTTT. Protein translation: CASSLSLSLTEAFF.